These 27 T cell receptor beta chains share one sample of origin, sequenced in a study of T cells in Graves' hyperthyroidism and ophthalmopathy. Amplification of TCR beta CDR3 regions used RNA as the template. A first-round RT-PCR of the TCR CDR3 used the HTBI primer set. A single record per CDR3 protein comes from TCRdb applying MiXCR to the multiplex PCR reads. Found here are roughly 420,000 distinct CDR3 sequences, roughly 14% of them singletons; the top ten hold 14%. Material: blood. These receptors were taken from a woman between 18 and 29 years old with Graves' hyperthyroidism.

This clonotype was picked up many times. The chain recombines TRBV5-5 with TRBJ1-1; D gene uncertain. CDR1 and CDR2 from the germline V gene are SGHKS and YYEKEE (reference sequence). This CDR3 has 13 amino acids. With 3 bases removed from V and 3 bases from J, the gap between germline ends came to 9 bases. CDR3 amino acids: CASSYDGDTEAFF. CDR3 DNA sequence: TGTGCCAGCAGCTATGACGGAGACACTGAAGCTTTCTTT.

In this sample, this clonotype turned up a few times. This rearrangement joins TRBV6-1 to TRBJ1-5, with 7 bases matching TRBD1. There are 14 residues in the CDR3. V lost 4 bases, J lost 4 bases, and 4 bases stayed unmatched. Germline CDR1 reads MNHNS; CDR2 reads SASEGT. The CDR3 DNA reads TGTGCCAGCAGTGGGGACAGCACTAATCAGCCCCAGCATTTT. Translated, it gives CASSGDSTNQPQHF.

This clonotype showed up many times. The V and J genes are TRBV29-1 and TRBJ1-2, with a weak D call TRBD1 (6 bases). V was clipped by 0 bases and J by 2 bases, with 13 bases between them. CDR1 and CDR2 from the germline V gene are SQVTM and ANQGSEA. CDR3 length: 15 residues. CDR3 in DNA: TGCAGCGTTGAAGATCTGAACAGGGCGAACTATGGCTACACCTTC. Translation gives CSVEDLNRANYGYTF.

This clonotype was seen ten or more times. J is TRBJ2-2 and V is TRBV2, with D tentatively TRBD2 (5 bases). Germline V CDR1 and CDR2: SNHLY, FYNNEI. The CDR3 consists of 12 residues. V shed 5 bases and J shed 6 bases, with 7 bases lying between them. The CDR3, as DNA: TGTGCCAGCAGTCGGGGTCCCGGGGAGCTGTTTTTT. It encodes CASSRGPGELFF.

This clonotype occurred a few times. The V and J genes are TRBV20-1 and TRBJ2-7; 7 nucleotides match TRBD1. This CDR3 is 14 amino acids long. The trim removed 1 base at V and 3 bases at J, leaving 6 bases unmatched. The germline V gene has CDR1 DFQATT and CDR2 SNEGSKA (reference sequence). The CDR3, as DNA: TGCAGTGCTAGAGCAGGGGGTGGCCACTACGAGCAGTACTTC. It encodes CSARAGGGHYEQYF.

To note about this clonotype: A much more abundant neighbour one base away suggests this may be a read error. J is TRBJ2-2 and V is TRBV15, with D perhaps matching TRBD1 (6 bases). From germline, CDR1 is LNHNV and CDR2 YYDKDF (reference sequence). The CDR3 runs 20 residues. The V end was cut by 0 bases, the J end by 0 bases, with 20 bases between. The CDR3 loop reads CATSRDLARRTAANTGELFF. CDR3 bases: TGTGCCACCAGCAGAGATCTGGCTCGGAGGACAGCCGCGAACACCGGGGAGCTGTTTTTT.

The table lists this clonotype with many counts. The V gene is TRBV27, the J gene TRBJ2-7; 7 bases agree with TRBD2. Germline CDR1 MNHEY, CDR2 SMNVEV (reference sequence). The CDR3 contains 14 residues. V gave up 6 bases and J gave up 2 bases; unmatched junction bases: 7. CDR3 sequence reads: CASSQQRGPYEQYF. CDR3 nucleotides: TGTGCCAGCAGCCAACAGCGGGGCCCCTACGAGCAGTACTTC.

The sample holds many counts of this clonotype. The chain recombines TRBV20-1 with TRBJ2-3; no definite D call. CDR3 length: 13 residues. Germline V gene sequence: CDR1 DFQATT, CDR2 SNEGSKA (reference sequence). Deletions cut 3 bases from V and 3 bases from J, with 10 bases between. CDR3 DNA sequence: TGCAGTGCTAGGGGCCCCGGAACAGATACGCAGTATTTT. This sequence encodes CSARGPGTDTQYF.

This clonotype occurred many times. V is TRBV12-3 or TRBV12-4 and J is TRBJ2-7, with 9 nucleotides matching TRBD2. The CDR3 runs to 13 residues. V gave up 6 bases and J gave up 7 bases; unmatched junction bases: 7. This chain's CDR3 is CASRKREVGEQYF. Here the CDR3 DNA reads TGTGCCAGCAGAAAGCGGGAGGTAGGGGAGCAGTACTTC.

The V and J genes are TRBV13 and TRBJ1-3; weak D call: TRBD1 (6 bases). The V end lost 1 base, the J end lost 2 bases, and 21 bases lay between the germline ends. This CDR3 has 19 amino acids. Germline lookup yields CDR1 PRHDT and CDR2 FYEKMQ (reference sequence). The CDR3 DNA follows: TGTGCCAGCAGCTTAGTTAAGATTCGCGCAGGGGCAGCTGGAAACACCATATATTTT. It translates to CASSLVKIRAGAAGNTIYF.

This clonotype has a handful of counts. The chain employs TRBV6-2 or TRBV6-3 and TRBJ2-7, with D possibly TRBD1 on 5 matching bases. The CDR3 contains 13 residues. The ends were cut back, 0 bases at V and 2 bases at J, with 5 bases in the middle. Germline V gene lookup returns CDR1 MNHEY and CDR2 SVGEGT. The CDR3 nucleotides read TGTGCCAGCAGTTACTCGGACACCTACGAGCAGTACTTC. Encoded protein: CASSYSDTYEQYF.

In its sample, this clonotype was seen a few times. The rearrangement uses TRBV7-3 and TRBJ2-1; TRBD2 aligns across 10 bases. V lost 3 bases to trimming and J lost 3 bases; unmatched junction nucleotides: 2. The CDR3 consists of 15 residues. The V gene's germline CDR1 is SGHTA and CDR2 FQGTGA. The CDR3 DNA sequence: TGTGCCAGCAGCTTGACTAGCGGGCACTACAATGAGCAGTTCTTC. Its translation is CASSLTSGHYNEQFF.

J is TRBJ2-5 and V is TRBV20-1, with D possibly matching TRBD2 (5 bases). CDR1 and CDR2 from the germline V gene are DFQATT and SNEGSKA (reference sequence). Trimming removed 5 bases from V and 5 bases from J, with 21 bases in between. The CDR3 is made up of 15 amino acids. CDR3 nucleotide sequence: TGCAGTGCTCCTAATAGCGAGAGGGCTGGGGAGACCCAGTACTTC. Amino acid sequence: CSAPNSERAGETQYF.

The chain recombines TRBV9 with TRBJ2-2; 8 bases fit TRBD1. From germline, CDR1 is SGDLS and CDR2 YYNGEE. With V trimmed by 2 bases and J by 5 bases, 14 bases remained unmatched. This CDR3 comprises 18 residues. CDR3 DNA sequence: TGTGCCAGCAGCGTCACTACAGGGGGAGCTTTTGGAACCGGGGAGCTGTTTTTT. Translated, it gives CASSVTTGGAFGTGELFF.

This clonotype appeared a few times. This chain links TRBV7-6 with TRBJ2-7; 9 bases map to TRBD2. The CDR3 runs 16 residues. After removal of 6 bases from V and 0 bases from J, the junction contained 9 bases not matched to a gene. Germline CDR1 and CDR2: SGHVS and FNYEAQ. Here the CDR3 reads CASRNRLAATSYEQYF. CDR3 coding DNA: TGTGCCAGCAGGAACAGACTAGCGGCCACCTCCTACGAGCAGTACTTC.

This clonotype was observed many times. The chain employs TRBV7-6 and TRBJ2-3; 7 bases line up with TRBD2. Trimming removed 3 bases from V and 2 bases from J; junction bases left unmatched: 5. There are 15 residues in the CDR3. Germline V gene lookup returns CDR1 SGHVS and CDR2 FNYEAQ. The CDR3, as DNA: TGTGCCAGCAGCTTGGGAGCGGGGTTCACAGATACGCAGTATTTT. It is translated as CASSLGAGFTDTQYF.

This clonotype was picked up a small number of times. The rearrangement joins TRBV7-2 to TRBJ1-1; D possibly corresponds to TRBD1 (5 bases). The CDR3 is made up of 13 amino acids. Germline-derived CDR1 and CDR2 are SGHTA and FQGNSA. The V end lost 3 bases, the J end lost 4 bases, and 9 bases lay between the germline ends. The CDR3 DNA is TGTGCCAGCAGCTTTAGGGGTGGCACTGAAGCTTTCTTT. Protein sequence: CASSFRGGTEAFF.

V gene TRBV12-3 or TRBV12-4 combines with J gene TRBJ2-1; 12 bases are shared with TRBD2. Losses at the gene ends were 6 bases for V and 4 bases for J; bases not matched to a gene: 7. This CDR3 is built from 16 residues. CDR3 DNA sequence: TGTGCCAGCAGGGGACGTACTAGCGGGGGGTACAATGAGCAGTTCTTC. Residues: CASRGRTSGGYNEQFF.

The chain uses TRBV9 and TRBJ2-1, with a weak D call TRBD2 (5 bases). Deletions cut 3 bases from V and 0 bases from J, with 16 bases between. The CDR3 covers 17 residues. Per the germline V gene, CDR1 is SGDLS and CDR2 is YYNGEE. The CDR3 DNA is TGTGCCAGCAGCGCCTTCCTGACGGGGAGCTCCTACAATGAGCAGTTCTTC. Translating gives CASSAFLTGSSYNEQFF.

The chain couples TRBV9 to TRBJ2-3; 7 nucleotides align to TRBD1. Germline V gene sequence: CDR1 SGDLS, CDR2 YYNGEE. The CDR3 is made up of 13 amino acids. The trim removed 4 bases at V and 6 bases at J, leaving 5 bases unmatched. In nucleotides, the CDR3 is TGTGCCAGCAGCTCGGGACAGATCGATACGCAGTATTTT. Protein product: CASSSGQIDTQYF.

This clonotype has at least ten counts. The rearrangement links TRBV2 to TRBJ2-2; D not certain. Trimming took off 3 bases at V and 0 bases at J, with 8 bases between the two ends. In germline, CDR1 is SNHLY, CDR2 FYNNEI. The CDR3 contains 15 residues. Written as DNA, the CDR3 is TGTGCCAGCAGTGAGGTCAGGACGAACACCGGGGAGCTGTTTTTT. This translates into CASSEVRTNTGELFF.

This clonotype occurred a few times. The chain recombines TRBV4-2 with TRBJ2-1, with D perhaps TRBD2 (6 bases). The CDR3 length is 13 residues. Trimming left V 1 base short and J 7 bases short, with 8 bases between. The germline gives CDR1 LGHNA, CDR2 YNFKEQ. The CDR3 loop reads CASSQAGENEQFF. In DNA, the CDR3 is TGTGCCAGCAGCCAAGCGGGAGAGAATGAGCAGTTCTTC.

This clonotype occurred many times. This chain uses TRBV7-2 with TRBJ2-7; TRBD1 matches at 8 bases. The V and J ends lost 4 bases and 5 bases, in that order; junction bases with no gene match: 4. Germline V gene sequence: CDR1 SGHTA, CDR2 FQGNSA. The CDR3 is 13 residues long. The CDR3 nucleotides are TGTGCCAGCAGCTCCCAGACAGGGGACGAGCAGTACTTC. Encoded protein: CASSSQTGDEQYF.

This clonotype was seen repeatedly, ten times or more. V and J are TRBV20-1 and TRBJ2-3, with D possibly being TRBD1 (7 bases). This CDR3 contains 14 residues. V lost 4 bases and J 2 bases, leaving 13 bases between the germline ends. Germline CDR1 DFQATT, CDR2 SNEGSKA (reference sequence). For the CDR3, the DNA is TGCAGTGCTAAAACAGGGGAGGCCACAGATACGCAGTATTTT. Residues: CSAKTGEATDTQYF.

Many counts were recorded for this clonotype. The chain uses TRBV5-1 and TRBJ1-2; tentatively, D is TRBD1 (6 bases). Trimming took 4 bases from V and 5 from J, leaving 30 bases between them. The length of the CDR3 is 19 residues. The germline V gene has CDR1 SGHRS and CDR2 YFSETQ. DNA for the CDR3: TGCGCCAGCAGCACTGAGGAGCTAAGTGGAGTTGGGGACACGTATGGCTACACCTTC. Its translation is CASSTEELSGVGDTYGYTF. Full variable domain (missing parts from reference TRBV5-1 and TRBJ1-2): KAGVTQTPRYLIKTRGQQVTLSCSPISGHRSVSWYQQTPGQGLQFLFEYFSETQRNKGNFPGRFSGRQFSNSRSEMNVSTLELGDSALYLCASSTEELSGVGDTYGYTFGSGTRLTVV.

In the case of this clonotype: This may arise from a read error, as a much more abundant clone is one base away. This rearrangement joins TRBV5-4 to TRBJ2-7; D not resolved. V gave up 0 bases and J gave up 3 bases, with 13 bases separating them. Per the germline V gene, CDR1 is SGHNT and CDR2 is YYREEE (reference sequence). The CDR3 length is 15 residues. The CDR3 loop reads CASSLDPSEIYEQYF. The CDR3 region has the DNA TGTGCCAGCAGCTTGGATCCGAGTGAAATCTACGAGCAGTACTTC.

The rearrangement uses TRBV4-2 and TRBJ2-4; 7 nucleotides agree with TRBD1. The trim removed 4 bases at V and 1 base at J, leaving 7 bases unmatched. This CDR3 is built from 16 residues. CDR1 is LGHNA and CDR2 is YNFKEQ in the germline V gene. For the CDR3, the DNA is TGTGCCAGCAGCCCAGAGAAGGGGGCGGCCAAAAACATTCAGTACTTC. The encoded protein is CASSPEKGAAKNIQYF.